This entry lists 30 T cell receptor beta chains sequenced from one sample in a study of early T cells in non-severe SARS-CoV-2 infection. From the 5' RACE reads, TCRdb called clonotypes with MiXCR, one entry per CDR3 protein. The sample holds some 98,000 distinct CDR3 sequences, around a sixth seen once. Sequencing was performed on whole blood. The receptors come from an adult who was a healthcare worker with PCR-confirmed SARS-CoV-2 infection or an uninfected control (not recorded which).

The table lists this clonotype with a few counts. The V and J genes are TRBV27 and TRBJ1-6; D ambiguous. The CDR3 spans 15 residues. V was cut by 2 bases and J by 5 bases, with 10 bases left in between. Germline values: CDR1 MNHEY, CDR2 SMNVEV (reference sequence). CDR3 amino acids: CASSLTRQDNSPLHF. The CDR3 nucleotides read TGTGCCAGCAGTTTAACGCGCCAGGATAATTCACCCCTCCACTTT.

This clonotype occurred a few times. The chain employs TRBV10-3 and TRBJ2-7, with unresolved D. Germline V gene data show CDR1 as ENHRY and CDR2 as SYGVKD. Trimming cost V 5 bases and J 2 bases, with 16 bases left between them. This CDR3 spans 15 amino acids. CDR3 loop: CAISMSLENTYEQYF. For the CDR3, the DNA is TGTGCCATCAGTATGAGTCTGGAGAACACCTACGAGCAGTACTTC.

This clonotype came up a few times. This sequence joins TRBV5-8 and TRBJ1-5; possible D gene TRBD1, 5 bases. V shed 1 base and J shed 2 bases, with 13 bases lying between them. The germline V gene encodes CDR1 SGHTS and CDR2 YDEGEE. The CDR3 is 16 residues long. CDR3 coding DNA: TGTGCCAGCAGCTTGACGATTGACAGTGGCAATCAGCCCCAGCATTTT. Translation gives CASSLTIDSGNQPQHF.

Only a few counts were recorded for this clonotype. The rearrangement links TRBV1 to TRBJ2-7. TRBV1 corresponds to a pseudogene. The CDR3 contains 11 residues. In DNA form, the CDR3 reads TGCACCAGCAGCCTCGTCTACGAGCAGTACTTC. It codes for CTSSLVYEQYF.

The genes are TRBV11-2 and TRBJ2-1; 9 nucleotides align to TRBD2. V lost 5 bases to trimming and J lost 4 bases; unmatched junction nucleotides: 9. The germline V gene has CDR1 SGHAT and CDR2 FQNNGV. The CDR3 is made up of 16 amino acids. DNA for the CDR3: TGTGCCAGCAGCATCGATACTAGCGGGCCTTACAATGAGCAGTTCTTC. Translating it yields CASSIDTSGPYNEQFF.

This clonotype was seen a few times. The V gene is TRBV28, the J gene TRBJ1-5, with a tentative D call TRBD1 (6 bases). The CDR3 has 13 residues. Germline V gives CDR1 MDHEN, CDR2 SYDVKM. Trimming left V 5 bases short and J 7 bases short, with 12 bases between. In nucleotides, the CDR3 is TGTGCCAGCAGTCAGGGGCAGTTCCAGCCCCAGCATTTT. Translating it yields CASSQGQFQPQHF. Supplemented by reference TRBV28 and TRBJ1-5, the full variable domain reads DVKVTQSSRYLVKRTGEKVFLECVQDMDHENMFWYRQDPGLGLRLIYFSYDVKMKEKGDIPEGYSVSREKKERFSLILESASTNQTSMYLCASSQGQFQPQHFGDGTRLSIL.

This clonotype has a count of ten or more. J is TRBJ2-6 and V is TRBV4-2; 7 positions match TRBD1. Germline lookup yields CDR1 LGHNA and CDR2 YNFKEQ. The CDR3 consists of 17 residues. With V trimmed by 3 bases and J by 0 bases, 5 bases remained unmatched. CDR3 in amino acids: CASSQQGESSGANVLTF. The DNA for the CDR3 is TGTGCCAGCAGCCAGCAGGGGGAGAGCTCTGGGGCCAACGTCCTGACTTTC.

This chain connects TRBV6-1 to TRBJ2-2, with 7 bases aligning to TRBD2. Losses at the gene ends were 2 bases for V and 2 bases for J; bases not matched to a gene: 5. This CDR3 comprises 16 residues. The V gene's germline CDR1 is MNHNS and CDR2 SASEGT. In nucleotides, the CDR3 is TGTGCCAGCAGTGAACAGGCTAGCGGCAACACCGGGGAGCTGTTTTTT. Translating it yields CASSEQASGNTGELFF.

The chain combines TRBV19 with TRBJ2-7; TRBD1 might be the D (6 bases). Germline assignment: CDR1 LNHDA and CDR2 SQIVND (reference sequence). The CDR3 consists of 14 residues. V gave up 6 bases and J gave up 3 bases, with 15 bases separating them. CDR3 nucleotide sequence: TGTGCCAGTAGCCCCTCCACAGGGAGCTACGAGCAGTACTTC. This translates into CASSPSTGSYEQYF. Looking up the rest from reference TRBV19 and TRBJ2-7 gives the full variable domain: DGGITQSPKYLFRKEGQNVTLSCEQNLNHDAMYWYRQDPGQGLRLIYYSQIVNDFQKGDIAEGYSVSREKKESFPLTVTSAQKNPTAFYLCASSPSTGSYEQYFGPGTRLTVT.

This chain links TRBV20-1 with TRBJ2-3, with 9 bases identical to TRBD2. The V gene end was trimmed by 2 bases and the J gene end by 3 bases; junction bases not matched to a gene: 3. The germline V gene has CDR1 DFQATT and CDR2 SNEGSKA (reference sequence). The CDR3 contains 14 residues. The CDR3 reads CSARLAGSTDTQYF. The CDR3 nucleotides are TGCAGTGCTAGACTAGCGGGGAGTACAGATACGCAGTATTTT.

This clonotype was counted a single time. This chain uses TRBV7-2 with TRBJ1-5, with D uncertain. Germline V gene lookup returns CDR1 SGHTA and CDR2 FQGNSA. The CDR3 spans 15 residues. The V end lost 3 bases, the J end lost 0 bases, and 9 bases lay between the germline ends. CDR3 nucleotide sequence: TGTGCCAGCAGCTTTGGGAGCCGTAGCAATCAGCCCCAGCATTTT. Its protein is CASSFGSRSNQPQHF.

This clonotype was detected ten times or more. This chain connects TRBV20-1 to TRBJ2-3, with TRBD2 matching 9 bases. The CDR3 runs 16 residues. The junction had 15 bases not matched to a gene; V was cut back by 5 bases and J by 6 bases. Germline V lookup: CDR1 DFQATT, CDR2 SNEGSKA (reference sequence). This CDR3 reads CSALTGAGGPADTQYF. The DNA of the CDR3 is TGCAGTGCTCTAACGGGGGCGGGAGGGCCGGCGGATACGCAGTATTTT.

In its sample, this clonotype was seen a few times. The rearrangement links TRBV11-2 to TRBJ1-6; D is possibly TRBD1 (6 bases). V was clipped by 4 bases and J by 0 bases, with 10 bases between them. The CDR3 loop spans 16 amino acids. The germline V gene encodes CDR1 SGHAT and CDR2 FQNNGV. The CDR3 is CASSSGQTSYNSPLHF. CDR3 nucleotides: TGTGCCAGCAGCTCCGGACAGACCTCCTATAATTCACCCCTCCACTTT.

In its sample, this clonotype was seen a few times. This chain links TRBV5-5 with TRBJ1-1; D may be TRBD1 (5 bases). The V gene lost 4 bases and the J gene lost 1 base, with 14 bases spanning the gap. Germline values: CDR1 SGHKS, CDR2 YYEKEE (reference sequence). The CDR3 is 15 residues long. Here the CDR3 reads CASSPHLGGNTEAFF. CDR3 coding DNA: TGTGCCAGCAGCCCCCACCTTGGGGGGAACACTGAAGCTTTCTTT.

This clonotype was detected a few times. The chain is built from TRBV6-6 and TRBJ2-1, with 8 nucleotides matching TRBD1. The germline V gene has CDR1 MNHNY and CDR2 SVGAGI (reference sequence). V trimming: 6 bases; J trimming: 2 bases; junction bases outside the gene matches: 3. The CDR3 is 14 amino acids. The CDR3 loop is CASSQGQAYNEQFF. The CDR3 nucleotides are TGTGCCAGCAGCCAGGGACAGGCCTACAATGAGCAGTTCTTC.

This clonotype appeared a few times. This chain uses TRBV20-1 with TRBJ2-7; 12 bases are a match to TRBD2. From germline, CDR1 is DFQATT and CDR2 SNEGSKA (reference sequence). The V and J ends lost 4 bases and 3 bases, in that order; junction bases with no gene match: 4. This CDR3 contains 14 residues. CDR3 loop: CSAMRTSGIYEQYF. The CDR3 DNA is TGCAGTGCTATGCGGACTAGCGGGATCTACGAGCAGTACTTC.

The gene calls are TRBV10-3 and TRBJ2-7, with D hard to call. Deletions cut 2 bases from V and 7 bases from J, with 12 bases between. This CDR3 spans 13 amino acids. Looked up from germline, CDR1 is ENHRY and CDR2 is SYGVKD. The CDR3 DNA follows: TGTGCCATCAGTGAGGTGGGTGCGTGGGAGCAGTACTTC. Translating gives CAISEVGAWEQYF.

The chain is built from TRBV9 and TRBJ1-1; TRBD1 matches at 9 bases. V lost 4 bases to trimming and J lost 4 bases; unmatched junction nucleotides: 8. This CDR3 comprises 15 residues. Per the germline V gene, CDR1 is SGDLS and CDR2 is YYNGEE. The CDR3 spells CASSPRQGVITEAFF. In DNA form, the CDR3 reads TGTGCCAGCAGCCCCCGACAGGGGGTGATCACTGAAGCTTTCTTT.

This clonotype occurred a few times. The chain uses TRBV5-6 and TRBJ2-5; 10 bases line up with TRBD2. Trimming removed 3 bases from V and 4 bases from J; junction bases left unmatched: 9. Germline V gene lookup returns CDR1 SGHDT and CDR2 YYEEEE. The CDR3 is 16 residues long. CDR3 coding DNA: TGTGCCAGCAGCTCCCCCGTAGCGGGGGGCGGAGAGACCCAGTACTTC. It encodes CASSSPVAGGGETQYF.

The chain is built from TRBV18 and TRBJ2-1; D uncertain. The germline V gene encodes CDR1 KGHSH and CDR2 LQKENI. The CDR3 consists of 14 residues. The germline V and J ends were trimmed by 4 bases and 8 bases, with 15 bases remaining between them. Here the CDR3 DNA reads TGTGCCAGCTCACTGCAACCATCGGTTCATGAGCAGTTCTTC. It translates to CASSLQPSVHEQFF.

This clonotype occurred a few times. The CDR3 DNA sequence: TGTGCCAGCAGCTTAGAAGCTAGTACCTCCTACGAGCAGTACTTC. This encodes CASSLEASTSYEQYF. The V and J genes are TRBV11-2 and TRBJ2-7; D is undetermined. V lost 0 bases and J lost 0, with 9 bases in between. This CDR3 has 15 amino acids. CDR1 is SGHAT, CDR2 FQNNGV, per germline.

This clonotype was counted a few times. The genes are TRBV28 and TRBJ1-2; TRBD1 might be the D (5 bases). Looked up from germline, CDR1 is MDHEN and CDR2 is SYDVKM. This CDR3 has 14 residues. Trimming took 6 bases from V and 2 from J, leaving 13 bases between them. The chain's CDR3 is CASSPQARNYGYTF. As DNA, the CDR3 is TGTGCCAGCAGCCCACAGGCACGGAACTATGGCTACACCTTC.

CDR3 DNA sequence: TGTGCCAGCAGCCTCCTTTCGGTCAGTGGAGTGCCCGAGCAGTACTTC. Amino acid sequence: CASSLLSVSGVPEQYF. V usage is TRBV9 and J usage is TRBJ2-7; D is unclear. Trimming removed 4 bases at V and 6 bases at J, with 23 bases between. Looked up from germline, CDR1 is SGDLS and CDR2 is YYNGEE. This CDR3 is 16 amino acids long.

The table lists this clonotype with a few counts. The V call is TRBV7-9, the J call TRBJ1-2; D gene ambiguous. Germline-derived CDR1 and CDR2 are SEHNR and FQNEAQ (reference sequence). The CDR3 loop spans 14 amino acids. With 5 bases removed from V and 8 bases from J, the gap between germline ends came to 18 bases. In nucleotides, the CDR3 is TGTGCCAGCAGCACTCCGGAGGGTGCGTGGGGCTACACCTTC. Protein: CASSTPEGAWGYTF.

For the CDR3, the DNA is TGTGCCAGCACCTTGGGGGCGGGAGCTTCCTACAATGAGCAGTTCTTC. Translated, it gives CASTLGAGASYNEQFF. This chain links TRBV11-2 with TRBJ2-1; possible D gene TRBD2, 7 bases. Germline V gives CDR1 SGHAT, CDR2 FQNNGV. The V end was cut by 7 bases, the J end by 1 base, with 17 bases between. This CDR3 spans 16 amino acids.

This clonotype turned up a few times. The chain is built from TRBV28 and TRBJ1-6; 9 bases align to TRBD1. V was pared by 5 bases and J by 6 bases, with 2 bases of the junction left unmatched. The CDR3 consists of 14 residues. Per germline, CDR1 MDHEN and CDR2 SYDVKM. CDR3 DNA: TGTGCCAGCAGTGAGACAGGGGGTAATTCACCCCTCCACTTT. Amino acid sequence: CASSETGGNSPLHF.

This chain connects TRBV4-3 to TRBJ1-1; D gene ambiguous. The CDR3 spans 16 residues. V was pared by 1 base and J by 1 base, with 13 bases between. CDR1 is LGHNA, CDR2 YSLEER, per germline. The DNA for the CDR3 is TGCGCCAGCAGCCAAGTTCCTCCATCAGGGAACACTGAAGCTTTCTTT. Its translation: CASSQVPPSGNTEAFF.

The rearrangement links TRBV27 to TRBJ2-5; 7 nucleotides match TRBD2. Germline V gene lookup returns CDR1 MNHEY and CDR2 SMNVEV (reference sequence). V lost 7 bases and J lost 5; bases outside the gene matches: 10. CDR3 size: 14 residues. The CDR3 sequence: CASTSRLGGETQYF. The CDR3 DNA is TGTGCCAGCACCTCAAGGTTGGGGGGGGAGACCCAGTACTTC.

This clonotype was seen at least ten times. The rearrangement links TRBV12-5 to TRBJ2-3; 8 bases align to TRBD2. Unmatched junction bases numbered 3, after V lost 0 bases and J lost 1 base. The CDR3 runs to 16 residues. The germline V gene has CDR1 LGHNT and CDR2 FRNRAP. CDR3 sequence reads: CASGLVVTSGTDTQYF. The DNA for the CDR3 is TGTGCTAGTGGTTTGGTAGTGACTAGCGGCACAGATACGCAGTATTTT.

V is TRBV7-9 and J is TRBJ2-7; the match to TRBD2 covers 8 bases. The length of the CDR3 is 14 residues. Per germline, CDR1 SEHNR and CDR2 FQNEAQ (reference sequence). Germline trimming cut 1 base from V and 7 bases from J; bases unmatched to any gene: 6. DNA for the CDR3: TGTGCCAGCAGCTTAGGAGCGGGAGCGGGGGAGCAGTACTTC. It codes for CASSLGAGAGEQYF.